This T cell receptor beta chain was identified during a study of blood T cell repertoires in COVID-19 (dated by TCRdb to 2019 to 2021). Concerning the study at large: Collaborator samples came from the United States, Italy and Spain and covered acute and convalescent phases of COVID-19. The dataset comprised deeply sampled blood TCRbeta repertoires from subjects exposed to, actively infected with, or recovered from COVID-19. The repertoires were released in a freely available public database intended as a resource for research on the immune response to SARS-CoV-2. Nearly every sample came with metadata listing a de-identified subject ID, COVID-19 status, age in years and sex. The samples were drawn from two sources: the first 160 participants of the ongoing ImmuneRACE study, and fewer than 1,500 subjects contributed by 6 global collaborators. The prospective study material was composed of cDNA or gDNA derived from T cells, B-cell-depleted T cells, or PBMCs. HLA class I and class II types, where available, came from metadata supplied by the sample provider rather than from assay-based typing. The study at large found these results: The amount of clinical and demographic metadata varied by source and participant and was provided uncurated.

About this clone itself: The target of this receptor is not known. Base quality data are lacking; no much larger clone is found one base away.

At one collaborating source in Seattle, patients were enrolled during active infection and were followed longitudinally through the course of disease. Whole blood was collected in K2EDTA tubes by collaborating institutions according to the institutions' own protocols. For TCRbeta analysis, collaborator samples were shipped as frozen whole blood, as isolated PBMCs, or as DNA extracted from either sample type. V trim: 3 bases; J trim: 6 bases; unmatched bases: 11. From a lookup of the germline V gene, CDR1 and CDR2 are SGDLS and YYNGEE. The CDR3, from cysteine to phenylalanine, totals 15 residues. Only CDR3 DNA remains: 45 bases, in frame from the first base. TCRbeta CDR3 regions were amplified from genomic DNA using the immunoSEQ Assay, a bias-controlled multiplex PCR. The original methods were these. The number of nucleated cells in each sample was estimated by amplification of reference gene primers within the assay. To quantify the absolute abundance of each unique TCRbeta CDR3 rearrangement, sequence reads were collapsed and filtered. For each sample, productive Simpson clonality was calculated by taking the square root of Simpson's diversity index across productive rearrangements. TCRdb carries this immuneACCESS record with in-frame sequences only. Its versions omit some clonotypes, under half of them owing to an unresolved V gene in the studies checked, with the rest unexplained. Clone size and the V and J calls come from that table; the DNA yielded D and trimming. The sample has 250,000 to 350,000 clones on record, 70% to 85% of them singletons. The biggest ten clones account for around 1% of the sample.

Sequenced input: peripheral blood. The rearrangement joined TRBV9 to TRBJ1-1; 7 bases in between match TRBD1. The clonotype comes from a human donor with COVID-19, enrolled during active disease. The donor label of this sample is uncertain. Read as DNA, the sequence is TGTGCCAGCAGCGCCTCGGGACAGCCGTTATCTGAAGCTTTCTTT. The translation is CASSASGQPLSEAFF.